This T cell receptor (beta chain) is from a study of T cells after yellow fever vaccination. Study-wide results and caveats: A small share of clonotypes appeared in both CD4 and CD8 compartments.

This clonotype was counted ten times or more. Its specificity is unknown. TCRdb re-called the 5' RACE reads through MiXCR, storing one row per CDR3 protein. The sample has approximately 140,000 distinct CDR3 sequences; 6.5% to 8.5% are singletons. This CDR3 is built from 17 residues. The germline V and J ends were trimmed by 4 bases and 0 bases, with 17 bases remaining between them. Germline assignment: CDR1 LGHNA and CDR2 YNFKEQ. The genes are TRBV4-2 and TRBJ2-3; no reliable D call. This specimen was CD4+ T cells sorted from PBMCs, taken 5 days after the yellow fever booster vaccination. The sequence derives from a man aged 30-40 years who received the YFV17D yellow fever vaccine. The chain's CDR3 is CASSPAQRAASTDTQYF. CDR3 in DNA: TGTGCCAGCAGCCCGGCGCAGAGAGCAGCCAGCACAGATACGCAGTATTTT.